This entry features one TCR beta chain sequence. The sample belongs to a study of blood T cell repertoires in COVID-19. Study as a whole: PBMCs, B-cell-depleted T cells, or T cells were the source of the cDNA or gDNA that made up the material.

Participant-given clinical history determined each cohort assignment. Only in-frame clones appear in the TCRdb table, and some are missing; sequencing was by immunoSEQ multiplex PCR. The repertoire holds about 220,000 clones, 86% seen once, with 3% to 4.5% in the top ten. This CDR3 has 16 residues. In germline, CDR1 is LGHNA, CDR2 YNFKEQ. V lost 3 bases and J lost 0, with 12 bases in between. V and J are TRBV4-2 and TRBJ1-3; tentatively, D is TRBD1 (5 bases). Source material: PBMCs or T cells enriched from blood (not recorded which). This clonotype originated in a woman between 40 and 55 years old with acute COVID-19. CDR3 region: CASSQARQSSGNTIYF. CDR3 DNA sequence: TGTGCCAGCAGCCAGGCTAGACAGAGCTCTGGAAACACCATATATTTT.